The clone carrying this TCR beta chain occurred many times. These data belong to a study of identical twins. The CDR3 covers 14 residues. Germline-derived CDR1 and CDR2 are MNHEY and SMNVEV (reference sequence). The V gene end was trimmed by 6 bases and the J gene end by 4 bases; junction bases not matched to a gene: 4. TCRdb passed the 5' RACE reads through MiXCR, listing each CDR3 protein once. Altogether about 200,000 distinct CDR3 sequences are present, 15% to 20% being singletons, with the ten largest covering 40%. The same sample was also used in a study of T cells expressing NK-cell markers. From that second work: An anti-gamma-delta TCR antibody confined sorting to alpha-beta TCR T cells across several of the experiments. Six or seven donors carried dominant NKG2C+ clonotypes that made up roughly 1.0-7.0% of their CD8+ T cells.

The sequence came from a woman under 30 in good health. Sequenced: CD8+ T cells sorted from blood. The chain has TRBV27 and TRBJ2-7; 12 nucleotides match TRBD2. The CDR3 sequence is CASSPSGRGYEQYF. The DNA of the CDR3 is TGTGCCAGCAGCCCTAGCGGGAGGGGATACGAGCAGTACTTC.